This paragraph reports one T cell receptor (beta chain). What it binds is not known. Unique molecular identifiers (one per individual cDNA molecule) were attached. MiXCR, run by TCRdb on the 5' RACE reads, gives a single entry per CDR3 protein. Of approximately 89,000 distinct CDR3 sequences in the sample, about an eighth are singletons; the top ten hold 3%. From germline, CDR1 is MNHEY and CDR2 SVGAGI. This CDR3 has 16 amino acids. The V gene lost 1 base and the J gene lost 2 bases, with 12 bases spanning the gap. These data are taken from a study of early T cells in non-severe SARS-CoV-2 infection. Study-level background: Sequenced bulk RNA came from whole blood that was unsorted, and chains were unpaired.

Study conclusions and caveats: Reliance on VDJdb matching favored anti-spike CD8 responses; private and CD4 specificities were missed.

The sequenced sample was whole blood. The chain combines TRBV6-5 with TRBJ1-3; tentative D call: TRBD1 (6 bases). The TCR sequence derives from an adult who was a healthcare worker with PCR-confirmed SARS-CoV-2 infection or an uninfected control (not recorded which). The CDR3, as DNA: TGTGCCAGCAGTTACTACGGCAGGGGAGCTGGAAACACCATATATTTT. Translated, it gives CASSYYGRGAGNTIYF.